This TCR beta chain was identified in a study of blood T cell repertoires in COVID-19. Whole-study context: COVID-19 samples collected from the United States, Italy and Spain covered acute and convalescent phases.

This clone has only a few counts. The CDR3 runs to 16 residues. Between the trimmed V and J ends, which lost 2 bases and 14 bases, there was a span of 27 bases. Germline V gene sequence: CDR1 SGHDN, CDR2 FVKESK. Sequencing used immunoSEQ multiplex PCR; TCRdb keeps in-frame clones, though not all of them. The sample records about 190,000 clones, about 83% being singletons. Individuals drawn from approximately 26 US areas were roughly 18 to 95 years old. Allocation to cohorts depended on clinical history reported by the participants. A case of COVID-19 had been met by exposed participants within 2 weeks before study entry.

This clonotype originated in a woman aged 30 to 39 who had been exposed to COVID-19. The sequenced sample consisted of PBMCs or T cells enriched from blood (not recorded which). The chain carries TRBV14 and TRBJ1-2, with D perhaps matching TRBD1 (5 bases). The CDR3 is CASSQRPGVLWTDITF. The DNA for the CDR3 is TGTGCCAGCAGCCAAAGGCCGGGGGTACTGTGGACGGACATTACCTTC.